The 2 T cell receptor beta chains presented below share a single source sample, sequenced in a study of cytomegalovirus exposure and HLA in healthy donors. PCR involved 60 Vbeta and 13 Jbeta primers. Libraries were prepared by immunoSEQ multiplex PCR; TCRdb keeps only in-frame clonotypes and omits some of them. This sample has 160,000 or so clones, with more than 65% found just once. The specimen sequenced was PBMCs. The receptors stem from a man aged 45-65 years in good health and CMV-seropositive.

The rearrangement joins TRBV27 to TRBJ2-5, with TRBD2 matching 10 bases. There are 16 residues in the CDR3. With V trimmed by 3 bases and J by 5 bases, 9 bases remained unmatched. From germline, CDR1 is MNHEY and CDR2 SMNVEV (reference sequence). This CDR3 is CASSLFGIAGGETQYF. The CDR3 DNA is TGTGCCAGCAGTTTGTTTGGGATAGCGGGAGGCGAGACCCAGTACTTC.

This sequence joins TRBV11-2 and TRBJ1-1; the D is unclear. CDR1 SGHAT and CDR2 FQNNGV come from the germline V gene. Trimming removed 2 bases from V and 2 bases from J, with 6 bases in between. The CDR3 extends over 13 amino acids. In DNA, the CDR3 is TGTGCCAGCAGCTTAAATCGTAACACTGAAGCTTTCTTT. Protein product: CASSLNRNTEAFF.